The 14 T cell receptor beta chains reported below all come from one sample, sequenced in a study of vaccination and CD4 T cells after COVID-19. The assay that was used to sequence DNA from cultured CD4+ T cells was the Oncomine TCR Beta short-read assay. TCRdb reanalysed the PCR reads using MiXCR and keeps one entry per CDR3 protein. The repertoire holds roughly 7,600 distinct CDR3 sequences, with under 25% as singletons. These receptors' antigens are unknown. Treatment described: approximately nine-day PBMC culture with coronavirus spike peptide pools or control peptides (ViraFEST assay). Sequenced here: CD4+ T cells from blood, cultured in vitro, sampled after SARS-CoV-2 vaccination. The receptors here all came from a human donor who had recovered from COVID-19.

By share of the sample, this clonotype is medium-sized. The chain links TRBV7-9 to TRBJ1-2; a possible D gene is TRBD1 (6 bases). This CDR3 comprises 15 residues. V lost 4 bases and J 2 bases, leaving 14 bases between the germline ends. The germline V gene encodes CDR1 SEHNR and CDR2 FQNEAQ (reference sequence). The CDR3 protein is CASSSLTGTNYGYTF. The CDR3 DNA reads TGTGCCAGCAGCTCCCTGACAGGCACCAACTATGGCTACACCTTC.

The CDR3 loop is CASSQDHGSSYNEQFF. The DNA for the CDR3 is TGTGCCAGCAGCCAAGATCATGGGAGCTCCTACAATGAGCAGTTCTTC. The V gene is TRBV4-2, the J gene TRBJ2-1; D is perhaps TRBD2 (5 bases). V was trimmed by 0 bases and J by 0 bases, leaving 9 bases between them. The CDR3 totals 16 residues. Germline lookup yields CDR1 LGHNA and CDR2 YNFKEQ.

V usage is TRBV6-1 and J usage is TRBJ1-2; possible D gene TRBD1, 5 bases. Trimming cost V 7 bases and J 3 bases, with 15 bases left between them. The CDR3 extends over 14 amino acids. Germline V lookup: CDR1 MNHNS, CDR2 SASEGT. CDR3 region: CASKPDIGYYGYTF. The CDR3 region has the DNA TGTGCCAGCAAACCGGACATCGGATACTATGGCTACACCTTC.

The genes are TRBV5-4 and TRBJ2-5; 12 positions agree with TRBD2. Germline assignment: CDR1 SGHNT and CDR2 YYREEE (reference sequence). The CDR3 is 16 amino acids. The J segment lost 2 bases and the V segment lost 4 bases, leaving 6 bases of the junction unmatched. The CDR3 coding sequence is TGTGCCAGCAGCCTTTCACTAGCGGGGGGACAAGAGACCCAGTACTTC. It yields the protein CASSLSLAGGQETQYF. The full variable domain, in which reference TRBV5-4 and TRBJ2-5 provide the parts outside the CDR3, is ETGVTQSPTHLIKTRGQQVTLRCSSQSGHNTVSWYQQALGQGPQFIFQYYREEENGRGNFPPRFSGLQFPNYSSELNVNALELDDSALYLCASSLSLAGGQETQYFGPGTRLLVL.

Only a few counts were recorded for this clonotype. This chain links TRBV7-9 with TRBJ2-1; D possibly corresponds to TRBD2 (6 bases). Trimming cost V 5 bases and J 3 bases, with 14 bases left between them. CDR1 is SEHNR, CDR2 FQNEAQ, per germline (reference sequence). The CDR3 spans 15 residues. The CDR3 loop reads CASSQGTAIYNEQFF. DNA of the CDR3: TGTGCCAGCAGCCAAGGGACTGCTATCTACAATGAGCAGTTCTTC.

The chain joins TRBV10-3 to TRBJ1-1; D unclear. Germline CDR1 is ENHRY and CDR2 is SYGVKD. Trimming shortened V by 6 bases and J by 0 bases, and 8 bases separated the two germline ends. This CDR3 has 13 residues. CDR3 coding DNA: TGTGCCATCAGGAACGGTGTGAACACTGAAGCTTTCTTT. Translated, it gives CAIRNGVNTEAFF.

The CDR3 protein is CASSIGPGMTYEQYF. CDR3 nucleotide sequence: TGTGCCAGTAGTATAGGGCCAGGGATGACCTACGAGCAGTACTTC. The chain carries TRBV19 and TRBJ2-7; perhaps TRBD1 as D (5 bases). V was cut by 1 base and J by 2 bases, with 12 bases left in between. This CDR3 comprises 15 residues. Germline V gene data show CDR1 as LNHDA and CDR2 as SQIVND (reference sequence).

This clonotype is medium-sized in the sample. The chain recombines TRBV20-1 with TRBJ2-7, with D tentatively TRBD2 (5 bases). The germline V gene encodes CDR1 DFQATT and CDR2 SNEGSKA (reference sequence). There are 11 residues in the CDR3. The CDR3 reads CRGIAGGEQYF. As DNA, the CDR3 is TGCAGGGGTATAGCAGGAGGCGAGCAGTACTTC.

This chain connects TRBV7-2 to TRBJ2-2; TRBD1 might be the D (5 bases). Germline V lookup: CDR1 SGHTA, CDR2 FQGNSA. V lost 6 bases and J lost 0, with 8 bases in between. The CDR3 totals 14 residues. The DNA for the CDR3 is TGTGCCAGCAGGGGGCAGCCGAACACCGGGGAGCTGTTTTTT. It specifies CASRGQPNTGELFF.

The sample holds a few counts of this clonotype. The V gene is TRBV5-4, the J gene TRBJ2-7, with TRBD2 matching over 13 bases. V dropped 4 bases and J dropped 3; count of bases not matched to a gene: 10. CDR1 and CDR2 (germline): SGHNT, YYREEE (reference sequence). The length of the CDR3 is 17 residues. CDR3 DNA: TGTGCCAGCAGCAAAGGACTAGCGGGAGCTACCGGCTACGAGCAGTACTTC. Encoded protein: CASSKGLAGATGYEQYF.

V is TRBV5-1 and J is TRBJ2-5, with TRBD1 matching 10 bases. Germline lookup yields CDR1 SGHRS and CDR2 YFSETQ. Trimming cost V 1 base and J 6 bases; bases outside gene matches: 6. This CDR3 spans 15 amino acids. Here the CDR3 DNA reads TGCGCCAGCAGCTTGACGGGGACAGGGGAGAAGACCCAGTACTTC. Protein sequence: CASSLTGTGEKTQYF.

This clonotype ranks as medium-sized. This chain links TRBV20-1 with TRBJ1-1, with D uncertain. From germline, CDR1 is DFQATT and CDR2 SNEGSKA (reference sequence). The CDR3 loop spans 13 amino acids. The ends were cut back, 5 bases at V and 2 bases at J, with 12 bases in the middle. The CDR3 region has the DNA TGCAGTGCTTCCCCGGGCAGTAACACTGAAGCTTTCTTT. Encoded protein: CSASPGSNTEAFF.

This clonotype is medium-sized within its sample. This rearrangement joins TRBV6-5 to TRBJ1-5; D unclear. V lost 2 bases to trimming and J lost 5 bases, with 13 bases between them. In germline, CDR1 is MNHEY, CDR2 SVGAGI. The CDR3 consists of 15 residues. Here the CDR3 DNA reads TGTGCCAGCAGTTACGGAGCAGGCCCGCATCAGCCCCAGCATTTT. Translated: CASSYGAGPHQPQHF.

V is TRBV19 and J is TRBJ2-6; D unclear. Germline V gene lookup returns CDR1 LNHDA and CDR2 SQIVND (reference sequence). The V gene lost 5 bases and the J gene lost 2 bases, with 7 bases spanning the gap. CDR3 length equals 14 residues. The CDR3 sequence is CASSPLAGANVLTF. The CDR3 bases are TGTGCCAGTAGTCCGCTTGCTGGGGCCAACGTCCTGACTTTC.